A single sample gave rise to the 13 T cell receptor beta chains below, sequenced in a study of blood T cell repertoires in COVID-19. This table comes from immunoSEQ multiplex PCR, and its TCRdb copy is limited to in-frame clones, with some not included. This sample has about 210,000 clones; around four fifths occur once, and the top ten carry under 3.5%. Material: peripheral blood. Every receptor here comes from a man aged 50 to 59 with active or convalescent COVID-19.

The V and J genes are TRBV18 and TRBJ2-7; D gene ambiguous. V was clipped by 0 bases and J by 4 bases, with 13 bases between them. This CDR3 contains 15 residues. Germline lookup yields CDR1 KGHSH and CDR2 LQKENI. CDR3 nucleotides: TGTGCCAGCTCACCACCATCTGAGAAAAAGTACGAGCAGTACTTC. Its protein product is CASSPPSEKKYEQYF.

The gene calls are TRBV6-6 and TRBJ1-1; 7 positions agree with TRBD1. Looked up from germline, CDR1 is MNHNY and CDR2 is SVGAGI (reference sequence). J lost 6 bases, V lost 4 bases, and 11 bases had no gene match. The length of the CDR3 is 15 residues. CDR3 coding DNA: TGTGCCAGCAGTTTCGAACCGACAGGGAATCCTGAAGCTTTCTTT. It yields the protein CASSFEPTGNPEAFF.

J is TRBJ2-7 and V is TRBV10-3; D not certain. Germline-derived CDR1 and CDR2 are ENHRY and SYGVKD. The V gene lost 9 bases and the J gene lost 0 bases, with 15 bases spanning the gap. The CDR3 consists of 14 residues. CDR3 loop: CAIQQSSSSYEQYF. The DNA for the CDR3 is TGTGCCATACAACAGAGCTCGAGCTCCTACGAGCAGTACTTC.

V gene TRBV7-9 combines with J gene TRBJ1-2, with 10 nucleotides matching TRBD1. Per the germline V gene, CDR1 is SEHNR and CDR2 is FQNEAQ (reference sequence). The junction had 7 bases not matched to a gene; V was cut back by 5 bases and J by 4 bases. The CDR3 has 15 amino acids. CDR3 in DNA: TGTGCCAGCAGCCCCCGGACAGGGGGTCTCTATGGCTACACCTTC. Translation gives CASSPRTGGLYGYTF.

The chain has TRBV30 and TRBJ1-1, with 10 positions matching TRBD1. Germline trimming cut 4 bases from V and 1 base from J; bases unmatched to any gene: 12. Germline-derived CDR1 and CDR2 are GTSNPN and SVGIG (reference sequence). The CDR3 has 17 residues. Here the CDR3 reads CAWTHRDRGWGNTEAFF. CDR3 nucleotides: TGTGCCTGGACCCACCGGGACAGGGGTTGGGGGAACACTGAAGCTTTCTTT.

This chain connects TRBV7-6 to TRBJ2-3, with TRBD2 matching 15 bases. With V trimmed by 5 bases and J by 1 base, 7 bases remained unmatched. The CDR3 runs to 18 residues. Germline V gives CDR1 SGHVS, CDR2 FNYEAQ. CDR3 protein: CASSTGLAGGWGTDTQYF. The CDR3 DNA is TGTGCCAGCAGCACTGGACTAGCGGGAGGGTGGGGCACAGATACGCAGTATTTT.

This sequence joins TRBV4-3 and TRBJ2-3; 10 bases fit TRBD2. CDR3 size: 17 residues. Trimming removed 4 bases from V and 6 bases from J; junction bases left unmatched: 13. Germline CDR1 is LGHNA and CDR2 is YSLEER. CDR3 DNA sequence: TGCGCCAGCAGCCCAAGGGCAGCGGGAGGGACTTCGGATACGCAGTATTTT. Translation gives CASSPRAAGGTSDTQYF.

This clone was recorded only once. Here the CDR3 reads CASSPRLAEYGYTF. The CDR3 region has the DNA TGTGCCAGCAGCCCGCGGCTGGCAGAGTATGGCTACACCTTC. V and J are TRBV5-6 and TRBJ1-2; D is uncertain. The CDR3 loop spans 14 amino acids. Trimming took off 4 bases at V and 5 bases at J, with 15 bases between the two ends. The V gene's germline CDR1 is SGHDT and CDR2 YYEEEE.

The V call is TRBV30, the J call TRBJ2-3, with 8 positions matching TRBD2. CDR1 and CDR2 (germline): GTSNPN, SVGIG (reference sequence). J lost 5 bases, V lost 5 bases, and 12 bases had no gene match. The CDR3 is 15 amino acids. CDR3 DNA: TGTGCCTGGGACTTCGGGGGGGCTGGGAGAGATACGCAGTATTTT. Translated, it gives CAWDFGGAGRDTQYF.

The chain has TRBV4-1 and TRBJ1-1; D is unresolved. Germline V lookup: CDR1 MGHRA, CDR2 YSYEKL. V was shortened by 4 bases and J by 5 bases, with 11 bases between the two germline ends. The CDR3 runs to 13 residues. The CDR3 is CASSPLLSTEAFF. In nucleotides, the CDR3 is TGCGCCAGCAGCCCTCTCCTGTCTACTGAAGCTTTCTTT.

The chain links TRBV28 to TRBJ2-3; 8 bases fit TRBD2. The germline gives CDR1 MDHEN, CDR2 SYDVKM. This CDR3 region has 14 residues. Losses at the gene ends were 6 bases for V and 4 bases for J; bases not matched to a gene: 6. The CDR3 sequence: CASSPTGGADTQYF. DNA for the CDR3: TGTGCCAGCAGCCCAACCGGGGGGGCAGATACGCAGTATTTT.

This chain connects TRBV6-6 to TRBJ2-7; tentative D call: TRBD1 (6 bases). The V gene's germline CDR1 is MNHNY and CDR2 SVGAGI (reference sequence). CDR3 length equals 13 residues. V shed 6 bases and J shed 4 bases, with 13 bases lying between them. DNA for the CDR3: TGTGCCAGCAGGGACAGAAGAGCGTACGAGCAGTACTTC. It yields the protein CASRDRRAYEQYF.

The rearrangement uses TRBV30 and TRBJ1-5; D unresolved. V was pared by 7 bases and J by 2 bases, with 12 bases between. CDR3 length equals 13 residues. CDR1 is GTSNPN and CDR2 is SVGIG in the germline V gene (reference sequence). The CDR3 protein is CASSQWGNQPQHF. The CDR3 bases are TGTGCCTCGTCACAGTGGGGCAATCAGCCCCAGCATTTT.